A single sample is the source of the 32 T cell receptor beta chains below, sequenced in a study of Graves' ophthalmopathy and Graves' hyperthyroidism. TCR beta CDR3 regions were amplified from RNA transcripts. First-round RT-PCR employed HTBI primers, with a second-round multiplex PCR after it. Using its own MiXCR run on the multiplex PCR reads, TCRdb lists one record per CDR3 protein. Here the sample spans almost 400,000 distinct CDR3 sequences, about a sixth being singletons. Material for sequencing was peripheral blood. These receptors came from a woman aged 18-29 years with Graves' ophthalmopathy.

This clonotype was seen many times. The chain combines TRBV28 with TRBJ2-7, with 9 bases matching TRBD2. The V gene's germline CDR1 is MDHEN and CDR2 SYDVKM. There are 16 residues in the CDR3. Trimming at V came to 6 bases and at J to 7 bases, leaving 16 bases not matched to a gene. This CDR3 reads CASSPPGVAGVGEQYF. The CDR3 region has the DNA TGTGCCAGCAGCCCTCCGGGGGTAGCGGGAGTCGGGGAGCAGTACTTC.

In its sample, this clonotype was seen many times. The chain carries TRBV28 and TRBJ1-1; a possible D gene is TRBD1 (5 bases). Trimming stripped 2 bases from V and 1 base from J, with 8 bases between. This CDR3 contains 14 residues. CDR1 and CDR2 (germline): MDHEN, SYDVKM. The CDR3 loop is CASSLTRANTEAFF. CDR3 nucleotide sequence: TGTGCCAGCAGTTTAACCAGGGCGAACACTGAAGCTTTCTTT. Filled out from reference TRBV28 and TRBJ1-1, the complete variable domain reads DVKVTQSSRYLVKRTGEKVFLECVQDMDHENMFWYRQDPGLGLRLIYFSYDVKMKEKGDIPEGYSVSREKKERFSLILESASTNQTSMYLCASSLTRANTEAFFGQGTRLTVV.

This clonotype was counted ten times or more. The chain is built from TRBV24-1 and TRBJ2-3; 9 bases fit TRBD2. The junction had 7 bases not matched to a gene; V was cut back by 6 bases and J by 1 base. Germline V gives CDR1 KGHDR, CDR2 SFDVKD. This CDR3 region has 16 residues. The CDR3 is CATSNPSGEGTDTQYF. CDR3 DNA: TGTGCCACCAGTAACCCTAGCGGGGAGGGCACAGATACGCAGTATTTT.

This clonotype occurred many times. This chain joins TRBV27 and TRBJ2-5, with 9 bases that match TRBD1. V shed 3 bases and J 4 bases; nucleotides not matched to a gene: 3. Looked up from germline, CDR1 is MNHEY and CDR2 is SMNVEV (reference sequence). The CDR3 spans 14 residues. The CDR3 coding sequence is TGTGCCAGCAGTTTCCAACAGGGGGCAGAGACCCAGTACTTC. Its translation: CASSFQQGAETQYF.

Many counts were recorded for this clonotype. The chain uses TRBV20-1 and TRBJ1-5; 7 bases are shared with TRBD1. The CDR3 covers 13 residues. Germline V gene data show CDR1 as DFQATT and CDR2 as SNEGSKA (reference sequence). The J segment lost 5 bases and the V segment lost 3 bases, leaving 4 bases of the junction unmatched. The CDR3 here is CSASQGGDQPQHF. The DNA of the CDR3 is TGCAGTGCTAGCCAGGGGGGGGATCAGCCCCAGCATTTT.

This clonotype has a count of ten or more. The CDR3 sequence: CASHPAGPPYEQYF. The DNA of the CDR3 is TGTGCCAGTCACCCAGCGGGCCCTCCCTACGAGCAGTACTTC. This chain joins TRBV6-5 and TRBJ2-7, with D possibly TRBD2 on 6 matching bases. The CDR3 runs 14 residues. Trimming removed 9 bases from V and 2 bases from J, with 17 bases in between. Germline V gives CDR1 MNHEY, CDR2 SVGAGI.

The CDR3 loop reads CASSLRTSRPNTGELFF. For the CDR3, the DNA is TGTGCCAGCAGCCTAAGGACTAGCCGACCGAACACCGGGGAGCTGTTTTTT. This chain links TRBV11-1 with TRBJ2-2, with TRBD2 matching 8 bases. The CDR3 totals 17 residues. Germline V gene lookup returns CDR1 SGHAT and CDR2 FQDESV (reference sequence). V lost 5 bases to trimming and J lost 0 bases; unmatched junction nucleotides: 8.

This clonotype was observed many times. V usage is TRBV2 and J usage is TRBJ2-7; TRBD2 is a possible D gene (6 bases). The CDR3 contains 14 residues. The germline V and J ends were trimmed by 6 bases and 2 bases, with 14 bases remaining between them. Germline CDR1 and CDR2: SNHLY and FYNNEI. The DNA of the CDR3 is TGTGCCAGCAGCTTGGAGGGCTCAGCCTACGAGCAGTACTTC. It yields the protein CASSLEGSAYEQYF.

This clonotype was observed many times. The chain couples TRBV19 to TRBJ2-2, with D possibly matching TRBD1 (6 bases). The V end lost 7 bases, the J end lost 5 bases, and 14 bases lay between the germline ends. The CDR3 is 14 residues long. Per germline, CDR1 LNHDA and CDR2 SQIVND (reference sequence). The CDR3 loop reads CASNLQGSTGELFF. The CDR3 DNA follows: TGTGCCAGTAATCTACAGGGTTCAACCGGGGAGCTGTTTTTT. The full variable domain, rest sourced from reference TRBV19 and TRBJ2-2, is DGGITQSPKYLFRKEGQNVTLSCEQNLNHDAMYWYRQDPGQGLRLIYYSQIVNDFQKGDIAEGYSVSREKKESFPLTVTSAQKNPTAFYLCASNLQGSTGELFFGEGSRLTVL.

This clonotype was counted at least ten times. V usage is TRBV12-3 or TRBV12-4 and J usage is TRBJ1-1; 10 positions match TRBD1. The V gene end was trimmed by 7 bases and the J gene end by 1 base; junction bases not matched to a gene: 9. This CDR3 is built from 16 residues. This chain's CDR3 is CASNSPRQGANTEAFF. The CDR3 DNA reads as TGTGCCAGCAACTCGCCGCGACAGGGGGCGAACACTGAAGCTTTCTTT.

V and J are TRBV6-5 and TRBJ2-7; D unresolved. V lost 2 bases and J 6 bases, leaving 8 bases between the germline ends. The germline V gene has CDR1 MNHEY and CDR2 SVGAGI. The CDR3 has 12 residues. In DNA, the CDR3 is TGTGCCAGCAGTTACCCGGTGGCCGAGCAGTACTTC. Its translation is CASSYPVAEQYF.

This clonotype was seen at least ten times. V usage is TRBV27 and J usage is TRBJ1-6; TRBD1 is a possible D gene (5 bases). Germline CDR1 MNHEY, CDR2 SMNVEV (reference sequence). V shed 6 bases and J shed 6 bases, with 12 bases lying between them. This CDR3 region has 14 residues. The CDR3 reads CASSASGGNSPLHF. CDR3 DNA sequence: TGTGCCAGCAGCGCCTCGGGGGGTAATTCACCCCTCCACTTT.

In its sample, this clonotype was seen many times. The chain carries TRBV20-1 and TRBJ1-5; 9 bases are a match to TRBD1. The CDR3 is made up of 15 amino acids. The germline CDR1 and CDR2 sequences are DFQATT and SNEGSKA (reference sequence). Trimming at V came to 5 bases and at J to 5 bases, leaving 10 bases not matched to a gene. CDR3 protein: CSASRSTGGDQPQHF. As DNA, the CDR3 is TGCAGTGCTTCCCGATCAACAGGGGGCGATCAGCCCCAGCATTTT.

J is TRBJ2-5 and V is TRBV5-1; 11 bases are shared with TRBD2. Germline V CDR1 and CDR2: SGHRS, YFSETQ. After removal of 5 bases from V and 5 bases from J, the junction contained 17 bases not matched to a gene. This CDR3 spans 18 amino acids. The CDR3 DNA reads TGCGCCAGCAGTAACCCATCGGGACTAGCGGCTCAGACGGAGACCCAGTACTTC. The encoded protein is CASSNPSGLAAQTETQYF.

The V call is TRBV30, the J call TRBJ1-6; a weak D match, TRBD1 (5 bases). V lost 0 bases and J lost 7, with 16 bases in between. CDR1 and CDR2 from the germline V gene are GTSNPN and SVGIG (reference sequence). The CDR3 sequence is 16 residues long. The chain's CDR3 is CAWSVPPRGSNSPLHF. DNA for the CDR3: TGTGCCTGGAGTGTACCCCCACGGGGGTCCAATTCACCCCTCCACTTT. Drawing the rest from reference TRBV30 and TRBJ1-6, the complete variable domain is SQTIHQWPATLVQPVGSPLSLECTVEGTSNPNLYWYRQAAGRGLQLLFYSVGIGQISSEVPQNLSASRPQDRQFILSSKKLLLSDSGFYLCAWSVPPRGSNSPLHFGNGTRLTVT.

Ten or more counts support this clonotype. This chain uses TRBV20-1 with TRBJ2-5; D is unclear. V was cut by 3 bases and J by 1 base, with 15 bases left in between. Germline V gene sequence: CDR1 DFQATT, CDR2 SNEGSKA (reference sequence). The length of the CDR3 is 15 residues. For the CDR3, the DNA is TGCAGTGCTAGGCGTTGGGCGGCAAGCCAAGAGACCCAGTACTTC. Translating gives CSARRWAASQETQYF.

In its sample, this clonotype was seen many times. The genes are TRBV28 and TRBJ1-5; possibly TRBD1 for D (6 bases). V dropped 6 bases and J dropped 0 bases, with 15 bases sitting between them. This CDR3 contains 16 residues. Per the germline V gene, CDR1 is MDHEN and CDR2 is SYDVKM. The CDR3 is CASSLQGPDSNQPQHF. The CDR3 bases are TGTGCCAGCAGCCTACAGGGTCCCGATAGCAATCAGCCCCAGCATTTT.

The CDR3 DNA follows: TGTGCCAGCGCTAAGAGGGTGGGCGGAGAGACCCAGTACTTC. Translating it yields CASAKRVGGETQYF. The chain recombines TRBV6-1 with TRBJ2-5, with a weak D call TRBD2 (5 bases). The CDR3 runs to 14 residues. CDR1 MNHNS and CDR2 SASEGT come from the germline V gene. Trimming took 8 bases from V and 4 from J, leaving 17 bases between them.

The chain couples TRBV28 to TRBJ2-5, with D tentatively TRBD1 (7 bases). The V gene lost 9 bases and the J gene lost 7 bases, with 21 bases spanning the gap. The V gene's germline CDR1 is MDHEN and CDR2 SYDVKM. The CDR3 consists of 14 residues. The DNA of the CDR3 is TGTGCCAGTGGGAGGACAGGCGGAATACTGACCCAGTACTTC. Translated: CASGRTGGILTQYF. The whole variable domain, remainder taken from reference TRBV28 and TRBJ2-5, is DVKVTQSSRYLVKRTGEKVFLECVQDMDHENMFWYRQDPGLGLRLIYFSYDVKMKEKGDIPEGYSVSREKKERFSLILESASTNQTSMYLCASGRTGGILTQYFGPGTRLLVL.

This clonotype was picked up many times. V usage is TRBV2 and J usage is TRBJ2-7; 13 nucleotides line up with TRBD2. The CDR3 consists of 13 residues. Germline loops: CDR1 SNHLY, CDR2 FYNNEI. J gave up 11 bases and V 6 bases, and 7 bases lay outside the gene matches. The CDR3 DNA sequence: TGTGCCAGCAGCCAGGGACTAGCGGGGAACGAGTACTTC. This gives the protein CASSQGLAGNEYF.

This clonotype was seen repeatedly, ten times or more. This chain joins TRBV6-1 and TRBJ1-6; D not certain. With 2 bases removed from V and 10 bases from J, the gap between germline ends came to 9 bases. The germline V gene has CDR1 MNHNS and CDR2 SASEGT. This CDR3 is built from 13 residues. The DNA of the CDR3 is TGTGCCAGCAGTGAATGGAAAGCCTCACCCCTCCACTTT. Its translation is CASSEWKASPLHF.

This clonotype was counted at least ten times. V and J are TRBV12-3 or TRBV12-4 and TRBJ2-2; the D is unclear. This CDR3 comprises 13 residues. The V end was cut by 7 bases, the J end by 2 bases, with 8 bases between. The CDR3 coding sequence is TGTGCCAGCACCACTCTAAACACCGGGGAGCTGTTTTTT. Translated: CASTTLNTGELFF.

Ten or more counts support this clonotype. The CDR3 protein is CSAPFPGGETQYF. CDR3 nucleotide sequence: TGCAGTGCCCCCTTTCCGGGGGGAGAGACCCAGTACTTC. The V call is TRBV20-1, the J call TRBJ2-5, with 7 bases aligning to TRBD2. Germline V gene lookup returns CDR1 DFQATT and CDR2 SNEGSKA (reference sequence). CDR3 length equals 13 residues. V lost 6 bases to trimming and J lost 4 bases; unmatched junction nucleotides: 8.

This chain's CDR3 is CASSFSLEGGHEQYF. DNA for the CDR3: TGTGCCAGCAGTTTCTCACTAGAAGGGGGACACGAGCAGTACTTC. The genes are TRBV6-2 or TRBV6-3 and TRBJ2-7; a weak D match, TRBD1 (6 bases). The CDR3 is 15 amino acids. Germline-derived CDR1 and CDR2 are MNHEY and SVGEGT. With 4 bases removed from V and 5 bases from J, the gap between germline ends came to 18 bases.

V usage is TRBV12-3 or TRBV12-4 and J usage is TRBJ1-2; 8 bases match TRBD1. The CDR3 runs 14 residues. Germline trimming cut 5 bases from V and 6 bases from J; bases unmatched to any gene: 8. The CDR3 nucleotides are TGTGCCAGCAGTGGAAGGCTGGGACAGGATGGCTACACCTTC. Protein product: CASSGRLGQDGYTF.

There are a few counts of this clonotype. The chain is built from TRBV28 and TRBJ2-5; 9 bases match TRBD2. The V gene's germline CDR1 is MDHEN and CDR2 SYDVKM. The junction had 12 bases not matched to a gene; V was cut back by 10 bases and J by 3 bases. There are 15 residues in the CDR3. CDR3 nucleotides: TGTGCCACCTCGATAGGTTCTAGCGGGGAAGAGACCCAGTACTTC. Translated: CATSIGSSGEETQYF.

This clonotype has more than one count but fewer than ten. The chain uses TRBV10-1 and TRBJ1-6; D is ambiguous. The CDR3 contains 15 residues. CDR1 is WNHNN, CDR2 SYGVQD, per germline (reference sequence). V lost 2 bases and J 7 bases, leaving 12 bases between the germline ends. For the CDR3, the DNA is TGCGCCAGCAGTGAGAAAACGGGGAACAATTCACCCCTCCACTTT. Translation: CASSEKTGNNSPLHF.

This chain links TRBV7-8 with TRBJ1-2; TRBD1 matches at 10 bases. V shed 5 bases and J 4 bases; nucleotides not matched to a gene: 4. The germline CDR1 and CDR2 sequences are SGHVS and FQNEAQ. The CDR3 sequence is 14 residues long. CDR3 DNA: TGTGCCAGCAGCCGGGACAGGGGAACCTATGGCTACACCTTC. Translated: CASSRDRGTYGYTF. Filled out from reference TRBV7-8 and TRBJ1-2, the complete variable domain reads GAGVSQSPRYKVAKRGQDVALRCDPISGHVSLFWYQQALGQGPEFLTYFQNEAQLDKSGLPSDRFFAERPEGSVSTLKIQRTQQEDSAVYLCASSRDRGTYGYTFGSGTRLTVV.

This clonotype was seen many times. The chain joins TRBV6-5 to TRBJ1-3, with D tentatively TRBD1 (6 bases). Trimming removed 2 bases at V and 0 bases at J, with 8 bases between. The V gene's germline CDR1 is MNHEY and CDR2 SVGAGI. The CDR3 totals 15 residues. DNA of the CDR3: TGTGCCAGCAGTTACACAGGGTACTCTGGAAACACCATATATTTT. It yields the protein CASSYTGYSGNTIYF.

This clonotype was counted ten times or more. The chain couples TRBV6-5 to TRBJ2-5; D gene unclear. Trimming left V 6 bases short and J 5 bases short, with 7 bases between. Per germline, CDR1 MNHEY and CDR2 SVGAGI. This CDR3 is built from 11 residues. The CDR3 nucleotides are TGTGCCAGCAGCTCCCGGGAGACCCAGTACTTC. Translation gives CASSSRETQYF.

This clonotype was observed a handful of times. This chain joins TRBV28 and TRBJ2-7; D tentatively reads TRBD1 or TRBD2 (6 bases each). The V gene lost 7 bases and the J gene lost 4 bases, with 11 bases spanning the gap. This CDR3 spans 12 amino acids. In germline, CDR1 is MDHEN, CDR2 SYDVKM. The CDR3 region has the DNA TGTGCCAGCAAGGGGGGCAGGTACGAGCAGTACTTC. Translating gives CASKGGRYEQYF. The entire variable domain, with the rest obtained from reference TRBV28 and TRBJ2-7, is as follows: DVKVTQSSRYLVKRTGEKVFLECVQDMDHENMFWYRQDPGLGLRLIYFSYDVKMKEKGDIPEGYSVSREKKERFSLILESASTNQTSMYLCASKGGRYEQYFGPGTRLTVT.

The sample holds many counts of this clonotype. This chain uses TRBV6-5 with TRBJ1-5, with TRBD1 as a possible D gene (5 bases). The CDR3 has 14 amino acids. The V and J ends lost 2 bases and 7 bases respectively, with 12 bases between them. Germline V lookup: CDR1 MNHEY, CDR2 SVGAGI. The CDR3 DNA follows: TGTGCCAGCAGTTACAACGGCGGGGGACAGCCCCAGCATTTT. It is translated as CASSYNGGGQPQHF.